This T cell receptor (beta chain) originates from a study of blood T cell repertoires in COVID-19. For the study at large: The United States, Italy and Spain were the sources of the acute and convalescent COVID-19 samples. PBMCs, B-cell-depleted T cells, or T cells were the source of the cDNA or gDNA that made up the material.

Clones were sequenced by immunoSEQ multiplex PCR, and TCRdb holds only the in-frame ones, with some missing. The sample contains 50,000 to 65,000 clones, roughly 90% of which appear only once. The germline V gene has CDR1 LGHDT and CDR2 YNNKEL (reference sequence). The CDR3 is 12 amino acids. Trimming removed 1 base at V and 6 bases at J, with 5 bases between. The receptor comes from a man between 45 and 60 years old with active COVID-19. The chain uses TRBV3-1 (or the pseudogene TRBV3-2) and TRBJ2-3, with D possibly matching TRBD2 (5 bases). Sequencing was carried out using peripheral blood. CDR3 DNA sequence: TGTGCCAGCAGCCAAGCGGGGGATACGCAGTATTTT. This translates into CASSQAGDTQYF.